The 16 T cell receptor beta chains in this list originate from one sample, sequenced in a study of fetal regulatory T cell absence and autoimmunity. Some clones are missing from TCRdb's copy, which holds only in-frame ones; the method was immunoSEQ multiplex PCR. Of around 100,000 clones in the sample, 55% to 75% were seen once. Sequencing was performed on pancreas tissue. The source of these receptors is a male donor with IPEX syndrome.

CDR3 protein: CASSLMLNTEAFF. CDR3 coding DNA: TGTGCCAGCAGTTTAATGTTGAACACTGAAGCTTTCTTT. The chain combines TRBV27 with TRBJ1-1; D is ambiguous. Trimming took off 2 bases at V and 0 bases at J, with 4 bases between the two ends. Germline V gene data show CDR1 as MNHEY and CDR2 as SMNVEV (reference sequence). This CDR3 has 13 residues.

V usage is TRBV19 and J usage is TRBJ2-7; D unclear. This CDR3 has 15 residues. Looked up from germline, CDR1 is LNHDA and CDR2 is SQIVND (reference sequence). V was cut by 3 bases and J by 0 bases, with 12 bases left in between. CDR3 sequence (DNA): TGTGCCAGTAGTATTCAGTTCCGGCGCTCCTACGAGCAGTACTTC. This codes for CASSIQFRRSYEQYF.

The chain employs TRBV4-1 and TRBJ2-2; tentatively, D is TRBD1 (5 bases). Between the trimmed V and J ends, which lost 4 bases and 5 bases, there was a span of 11 bases. The CDR3 spans 14 residues. The V gene's germline CDR1 is MGHRA and CDR2 YSYEKL. The CDR3 spells CASSPRAGTGELFF. CDR3 nucleotides: TGCGCCAGCAGCCCCAGGGCAGGTACCGGGGAGCTGTTTTTT.

J is TRBJ1-1 and V is TRBV6-1; D gene unclear. The CDR3 is made up of 16 amino acids. V lost 0 bases to trimming and J lost 0 bases, with 11 bases between them. CDR1 is MNHNS and CDR2 is SASEGT in the germline V gene. In nucleotides, the CDR3 is TGTGCCAGCAGTGAAGCCGGCGGATTCATGAACACTGAAGCTTTCTTT. It yields the protein CASSEAGGFMNTEAFF.

The chain links TRBV7-2 to TRBJ1-1; 7 positions match TRBD1. V shed 5 bases and J 1 base; nucleotides not matched to a gene: 1. The CDR3 runs 13 residues. The germline V gene has CDR1 SGHTA and CDR2 FQGNSA. CDR3 coding DNA: TGTGCCAGCAGCAGGGGGCGGAACACTGAAGCTTTCTTT. This translates into CASSRGRNTEAFF.

The rearrangement uses TRBV2 and TRBJ2-7; the D gene is possibly TRBD2 (5 bases). The CDR3 contains 15 residues. V was pared by 4 bases and J by 0 bases, with 13 bases between. Germline CDR1 and CDR2: SNHLY and FYNNEI. The CDR3 DNA reads TGTGCCAGCAGTGTTGGGCGGGCCAGCTCCTACGAGCAGTACTTC. Its translation: CASSVGRASSYEQYF.

This clone was observed a handful of times. CDR3 protein: CASGSWTSGRRTGELFF. In DNA form, the CDR3 reads TGTGCTAGTGGTTCCTGGACTAGCGGGAGGCGAACCGGGGAGCTGTTTTTT. The J gene is TRBJ2-2, the V gene TRBV12-5; TRBD2 matches 14 bases. CDR1 is LGHNT, CDR2 FRNRAP, per germline. V dropped 4 bases and J dropped 5; count of bases not matched to a gene: 6. This CDR3 has 17 amino acids.

This sequence joins TRBV27 and TRBJ1-1; D is unclear. This CDR3 is built from 13 residues. Trimming shortened V by 5 bases and J by 6 bases, and 13 bases separated the two germline ends. CDR1 MNHEY and CDR2 SMNVEV come from the germline V gene (reference sequence). CDR3 protein: CASSAWAGSEAFF. CDR3 DNA sequence: TGTGCCAGCAGTGCCTGGGCGGGGTCTGAAGCTTTCTTT.

This chain joins TRBV6-4 and TRBJ2-3, with D possibly matching TRBD1 (5 bases). Germline CDR1 and CDR2: MRHNA and SNTAGT. The CDR3 sequence is 12 residues long. Trimming stripped 6 bases from V and 5 bases from J, with 9 bases between. The CDR3 sequence: CASRPQGDTQYF. In nucleotides, the CDR3 is TGTGCCAGCAGACCCCAGGGAGATACGCAGTATTTT.

V is TRBV5-4 and J is TRBJ1-3; D is ambiguous. Deletions cut 4 bases from V and 0 bases from J, with 8 bases between. The CDR3 is 14 amino acids. Germline assignment: CDR1 SGHNT and CDR2 YYREEE (reference sequence). DNA for the CDR3: TGTGCCAGCAGCCGATACACCTCTGGAAACACCATATATTTT. It translates to CASSRYTSGNTIYF.

This rearrangement joins TRBV11-2 to TRBJ2-3; 7 bases are a match to TRBD2. Trimming cost V 2 bases and J 2 bases; bases outside gene matches: 13. The germline V gene encodes CDR1 SGHAT and CDR2 FQNNGV. The CDR3 has 18 amino acids. Written as DNA, the CDR3 is TGTGCCAGCAGCTTATTCGGGCTAGCGGAGCCCTTCACAGATACGCAGTATTTT. Protein: CASSLFGLAEPFTDTQYF.

V is TRBV4-1 and J is TRBJ2-7; 9 bases line up with TRBD2. Germline lookup yields CDR1 MGHRA and CDR2 YSYEKL. The V and J ends lost 4 bases and 4 bases, in that order; junction bases with no gene match: 8. The CDR3 loop spans 15 amino acids. The CDR3 reads CASSLRTSAAYEQYF. The CDR3 DNA follows: TGCGCCAGCAGCCTACGGACTAGCGCAGCTTACGAGCAGTACTTC.

CDR3 in amino acids: CASSPPNSPLHF. The CDR3 DNA sequence: TGTGCCAGCAGTCCTCCTAATTCACCCCTCCACTTT. The chain has TRBV6-5 and TRBJ1-6; unclear D gene. The CDR3 spans 12 residues. The germline gives CDR1 MNHEY, CDR2 SVGAGI. V was shortened by 5 bases and J by 6 bases, with 5 bases between the two germline ends.

The chain employs TRBV9 and TRBJ1-1; TRBD1 matches 7 bases. Germline assignment: CDR1 SGDLS and CDR2 YYNGEE. The CDR3 length is 13 residues. Germline trimming cut 4 bases from V and 11 bases from J; bases unmatched to any gene: 11. CDR3 amino acids: CASSSPDRRGAFF. The CDR3 nucleotides are TGTGCCAGCAGCTCCCCGGACAGGAGGGGCGCTTTCTTT. The full variable domain, rest sourced from reference TRBV9 and TRBJ1-1, is DSGVTQTPKHLITATGQRVTLRCSPRSGDLSVYWYQQSLDQGLQFLIQYYNGEERAKGNILERFSAQQFPDLHSELNLSSLELGDSALYFCASSSPDRRGAFFGQGTRLTVV.

This chain joins TRBV5-1 and TRBJ1-5; perhaps TRBD1 as D (6 bases). The CDR3 runs to 15 residues. Germline V gene sequence: CDR1 SGHRS, CDR2 YFSETQ. Trimming removed 4 bases at V and 5 bases at J, with 16 bases between. The CDR3 nucleotides read TGCGCCAGCAGCCCGGCGGGGGGCTTGTATCAGCCCCAGCATTTT. This sequence encodes CASSPAGGLYQPQHF.

The rearrangement joins TRBV5-4 to TRBJ2-7; the D gene is possibly TRBD2 (7 bases). CDR1 SGHNT and CDR2 YYREEE come from the germline V gene (reference sequence). V lost 1 base to trimming and J lost 2 bases, with 10 bases between them. CDR3 size: 14 residues. DNA for the CDR3: TGTGCCAGCAGCTTGCGGGGGGCAACCTACGAGCAGTACTTC. This gives the protein CASSLRGATYEQYF. Full variable domain (missing parts from reference TRBV5-4 and TRBJ2-7): ETGVTQSPTHLIKTRGQQVTLRCSSQSGHNTVSWYQQALGQGPQFIFQYYREEENGRGNFPPRFSGLQFPNYSSELNVNALELDDSALYLCASSLRGATYEQYFGPGTRLTVT.